What follows describes a single T cell receptor (beta chain). The antigen is unknown. This specimen belongs to a study of cytomegalovirus exposure and HLA in healthy donors. Findings and caveats of the study: TCR beta chains numbering under 200 were designated cytomegalovirus-associated.

Vbeta (60) and Jbeta (13) primers were used in the PCR. Sequenced by immunoSEQ multiplex PCR; TCRdb stores in-frame clones only, minus some. The table has some 150,000 clones, roughly four fifths seen once. Specimen: PBMCs. This clonotype was obtained from a woman in her twenties or thirties in good health and CMV-seropositive.

The CDR3 DNA reads as TGCGCCAGCAGCTTGGCCGGACAGTTCATGAACACTGAAGCTTTCTTT. This translates into CASSLAGQFMNTEAFF. The chain joins TRBV5-1 to TRBJ1-1; weak D call: TRBD1 (6 bases). CDR1 SGHRS and CDR2 YFSETQ come from the germline V gene. The ends were cut back, 0 bases at V and 0 bases at J, with 12 bases in the middle. The CDR3 runs 16 residues.